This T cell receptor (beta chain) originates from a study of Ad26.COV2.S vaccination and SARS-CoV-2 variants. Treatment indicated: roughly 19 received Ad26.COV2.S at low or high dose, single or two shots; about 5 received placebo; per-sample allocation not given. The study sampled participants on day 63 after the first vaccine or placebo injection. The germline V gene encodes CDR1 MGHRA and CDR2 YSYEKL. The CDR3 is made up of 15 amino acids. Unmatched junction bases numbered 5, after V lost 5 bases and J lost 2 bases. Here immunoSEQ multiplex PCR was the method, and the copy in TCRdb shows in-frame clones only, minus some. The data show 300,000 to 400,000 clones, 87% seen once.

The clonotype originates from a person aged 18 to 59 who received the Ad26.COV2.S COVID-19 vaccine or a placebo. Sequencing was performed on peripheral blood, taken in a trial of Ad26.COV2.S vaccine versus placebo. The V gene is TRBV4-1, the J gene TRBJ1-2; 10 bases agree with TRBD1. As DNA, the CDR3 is TGCGCCAGCAGCTGGCCGGGACAGGGGAACTATGGCTACACCTTC. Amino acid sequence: CASSWPGQGNYGYTF.